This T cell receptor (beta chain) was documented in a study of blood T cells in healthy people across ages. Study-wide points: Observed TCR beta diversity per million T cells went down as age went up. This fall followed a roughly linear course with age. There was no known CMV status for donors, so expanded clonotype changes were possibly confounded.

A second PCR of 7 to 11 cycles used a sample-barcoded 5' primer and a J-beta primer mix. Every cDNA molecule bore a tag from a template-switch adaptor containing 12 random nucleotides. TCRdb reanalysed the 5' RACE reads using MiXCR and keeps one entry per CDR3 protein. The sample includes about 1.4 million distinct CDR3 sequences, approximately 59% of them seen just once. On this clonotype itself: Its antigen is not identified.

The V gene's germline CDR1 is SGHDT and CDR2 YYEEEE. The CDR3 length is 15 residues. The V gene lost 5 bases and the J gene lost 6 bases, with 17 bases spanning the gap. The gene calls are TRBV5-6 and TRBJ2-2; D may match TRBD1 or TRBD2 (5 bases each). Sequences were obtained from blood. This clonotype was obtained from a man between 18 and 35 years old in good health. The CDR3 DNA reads TGTGCCAGCAGTCAGGGCCGGTTCGGGGCCGGGGAGCTGTTTTTT. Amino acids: CASSQGRFGAGELFF.